These T cell receptor beta chains were read from a single sample in a study of Graves' ophthalmopathy and Graves' hyperthyroidism. TCRdb reanalysed the multiplex PCR reads using MiXCR and keeps one entry per CDR3 protein. This repertoire shows 600,000 to 950,000 distinct CDR3 sequences, approximately 40% found once; its top ten account for 44%. The sequenced sample consisted of peripheral blood. These receptors all stem from an adult man with Graves' ophthalmopathy. Each CDR3 is given with its conserved first and last residue. The D gene is left open where the match is weak. Clone size appears in some rows only: once, few, many, or a class for an expanded clone.

V,size,D,J,CDR3,DNA
TRBV20-1,few,TRBD1,TRBJ1-5,CSAIQGDGSNQPQHF,TGCAGTGCTATACAGGGGGACGGGAGCAATCAGCCCCAGCATTTT
TRBV9,many,-,TRBJ1-5,CASSRTLDQPQHF,TGTGCCAGCAGTCGAACGTTGGATCAGCCCCAGCATTTT
TRBV24-1,few,TRBD2,TRBJ2-5,CATSDFPSGTSGSETQYF,TGTGCCACCAGTGATTTCCCCTCTGGGACTAGCGGGAGTGAGACCCAGTACTTC
TRBV7-9,few,-,TRBJ2-2,CASSLGRATTGELFF,TGTGCCAGCAGCTTAGGGCGTGCGACTACCGGGGAGCTGTTTTTT
TRBV11-2,-,TRBD1,TRBJ2-1,CASSLVGTGGAYEQFF,TGTGCCAGCAGCTTAGTTGGGACAGGGGGGGCATACGAGCAGTTCTTC
TRBV25-1,-,TRBD1,TRBJ2-7,CASSAGTGGFDEQYF,TGTGCCAGCAGTGCTGGGACAGGGGGTTTCGACGAGCAGTACTTC
TRBV5-8,-,TRBD2,TRBJ2-2,CASSLEVAGSTGELFF,TGTGCCAGCAGCTTGGAGGTAGCGGGCAGCACCGGGGAGCTGTTTTTT
TRBV7-9,-,-,TRBJ1-1,CASSARQQNTEAFF,TGTGCCAGCAGCGCCCGACAGCAGAACACTGAAGCTTTCTTT
TRBV12-3/TRBV12-4,many,-,TRBJ1-1,CASSLSIRGTEAFF,TGTGCCAGCAGTTTGAGTATCCGAGGGACTGAAGCTTTCTTT
TRBV11-2,-,-,TRBJ2-5,CASSANSGRGSETQYF,TGTGCCAGCAGCGCGAATTCTGGCAGGGGATCTGAGACCCAGTACTTC
TRBV29-1,-,-,TRBJ1-2,CAWSPSGYGYTF,TGTGCCTGGAGCCCGTCCGGCTATGGCTACACCTTC
TRBV7-2,many,-,TRBJ2-5,CASSPSRVETQYF,TGTGCCAGCAGCCCCTCGCGCGTTGAGACCCAGTACTTC
TRBV24-1,-,-,TRBJ1-5,CASSIPEGNQPQHF,TGTGCCAGTAGTATACCGGAGGGCAATCAGCCCCAGCATTTT
TRBV9,many,-,TRBJ1-6,CASSNRQYNSPLHF,TGTGCCAGCAGCAATCGACAGTATAATTCACCCCTCCACTTT
TRBV6-2/TRBV6-3,-,-,TRBJ2-2,CASSWPRTYTGELFF,TGTGCCAGCAGTTGGCCCCGGACTTACACCGGGGAGCTGTTTTTT
TRBV29-1,few,-,TRBJ1-4,CSVITGANEKLFF,TGCAGCGTTATTACCGGGGCTAATGAAAAACTGTTTTTT
TRBV7-6,many,TRBD1,TRBJ1-1,CASSRGTGNTEAFF,TGTGCCAGCAGCCGCGGGACAGGGAACACTGAAGCTTTCTTT
TRBV10-3,many,TRBD2,TRBJ2-5,CAISEGSGIQETQYF,TGTGCCATCAGTGAAGGGAGCGGGATCCAAGAGACCCAGTACTTC
TRBV20-1,-,TRBD1,TRBJ2-7,CSAIQDRAYEQYF,TGCAGTGCTATCCAGGACAGGGCCTACGAGCAGTACTTC
TRBV5-1,few,-,TRBJ2-7,CASSLVKGGEQYF,TGCGCCAGCAGCTTGGTGAAGGGTGGAGAGCAGTACTTC
TRBV29-1,-,-,TRBJ2-5,CSLSGNGQETQYF,TGCAGCTTGTCCGGTAACGGACAAGAGACCCAGTACTTC
TRBV6-5,-,-,TRBJ1-5,CASSYLGGRPQHF,TGTGCCAGCAGTTACCTGGGAGGTCGGCCCCAGCATTTT
TRBV9,-,TRBD2,TRBJ2-2,CASSIQRGGGTGELFF,TGTGCCAGCAGCATTCAGCGGGGGGGCGGCACCGGGGAGCTGTTTTTT
TRBV20-1,-,-,TRBJ2-2,CSARDQSLSVFF,TGCAGTGCTAGAGATCAGAGTTTAAGTGTGTTTTTT
TRBV5-1,-,-,TRBJ2-5,CASSLAPGRETQYF,TGCGCCAGCAGCTTGGCTCCGGGCCGAGAGACCCAGTACTTC
TRBV3-1,-,TRBD1,TRBJ2-5,CASRSGTGETQYF,TGTGCCAGCAGGAGCGGGACAGGGGAGACCCAGTACTTC
TRBV11-2,-,-,TRBJ1-5,CASSLDPGVSNQPQHF,TGTGCCAGCAGCTTAGACCCAGGGGTTAGCAATCAGCCCCAGCATTTT
TRBV19,few,TRBD1,TRBJ2-2,CASTQPGQGWTGELFF,TGTGCCAGTACCCAGCCGGGACAGGGTTGGACTGGGGAGCTGTTTTTT
TRBV10-3,-,TRBD1,TRBJ2-7,CASSGQGAYYEQYF,TGTGCCAGCAGCGGACAGGGGGCCTACTACGAGCAGTACTTC
TRBV10-3,-,-,TRBJ2-2,CAISPDGGSTGELFF,TGTGCCATCAGTCCCGATGGGGGGAGCACCGGGGAGCTGTTTTTT
TRBV25-1,-,-,TRBJ2-5,CASTSPSGREETQYF,TGTGCCAGCACCTCACCGAGCGGGCGCGAAGAGACCCAGTACTTC
TRBV5-6,few,-,TRBJ1-5,CASSHWGSGQPQHF,TGTGCCAGCAGCCATTGGGGTAGTGGACAGCCCCAGCATTTT
TRBV25-1,once,-,TRBJ2-7,CASSALPRCYEQYF,TGTGCCAGCAGTGCCCTCCCCCGCTGCTACGAGCAGTACTTC
TRBV29-1,many,-,TRBJ2-7,CSVPADPYEQYF,TGCAGCGTTCCGGCAGACCCCTACGAGCAGTACTTC
TRBV12-3/TRBV12-4,many,-,TRBJ1-4,CARNEKLFF,TGTGCCCGCAATGAAAAACTGTTTTTT
TRBV29-1,-,TRBD1,TRBJ2-7,CSVEHGQGSTEEQYF,TGCAGCGTTGAACACGGACAGGGCTCAACGGAGGAGCAGTACTTC
TRBV6-5,few,-,TRBJ2-7,CASSYRSPLAEQYF,TGTGCCAGCAGTTACAGGTCCCCCTTGGCCGAGCAGTACTTC
TRBV9,once,-,TRBJ1-2,CASSVVEGPYGYTF,TGTGCCAGCAGCGTAGTAGAGGGACCCTATGGCTACACCTTC
TRBV7-9,once,-,TRBJ1-1,CASSPGQYEASF,TGTGCCAGCAGCCCAGGACAGTATGAAGCTTCCTTT
TRBV6-6,few,-,TRBJ1-1,CASSYARMNTEAFF,TGTGCCAGCAGTTACGCACGCATGAACACTGAAGCTTTCTTT
TRBV25-1,-,-,TRBJ2-2,CASSELSGELLF,TGCGCCAGCAGTGAATTATCCGGGGAGCTGCTTTTT
TRBV12-3/TRBV12-4,-,-,TRBJ2-7,CASQFRGEQYF,TGTGCCAGCCAGTTTAGGGGCGAGCAGTACTTC
TRBV7-2,-,TRBD2,TRBJ2-7,CASSAGLAGWGEQYF,TGCGCCAGCAGCGCCGGACTAGCGGGATGGGGCGAGCAGTACTTC
TRBV24-1,-,-,TRBJ1-5,CARAQTGIGNQPQHF,TGTGCTAGGGCCCAAACAGGGATTGGCAATCAGCCCCAGCATTTT
TRBV20-1,few,TRBD1,TRBJ1-6,CSARFGTVFTPLHF,TGCAGTGCTAGGTTTGGGACAGTATTCACACCCCTCCACTTT
TRBV29-1,-,-,TRBJ2-3,CSGTTGYTQYF,TGCAGCGGTACAACAGGCTATACGCAGTATTTT
TRBV12-3/TRBV12-4,few,TRBD1,TRBJ1-6,CASTRTGGGSPLHF,TGTGCCAGCACCCGAACAGGGGGCGGTTCACCCCTCCACTTT
TRBV29-1,-,TRBD1,TRBJ1-6,CSLGQGWNSPLHF,TGCAGCCTAGGACAGGGTTGGAATTCACCCCTCCACTTT
TRBV5-6,few,-,TRBJ2-5,CASSIPRRGRWETQYF,TGTGCCAGCAGCATCCCGCGGAGGGGGCGATGGGAGACCCAGTACTTC
TRBV7-8,few,TRBD1,TRBJ2-7,CASSLQGAGNSEQYF,TGTGCCAGCAGCCTACAGGGGGCAGGCAACTCCGAGCAGTACTTC
TRBV20-1,many,TRBD1,TRBJ2-5,CSSQLRTGGILETQYF,TGCAGTTCCCAACTCAGGACAGGGGGCATTCTAGAGACCCAGTACTTC
TRBV18,-,-,TRBJ2-7,CASSPMTGEQYF,TGTGCCAGCTCACCGATGACCGGCGAGCAGTACTTC
TRBV25-1,-,-,TRBJ2-2,CASSASTDTGELFF,TGTGCCAGCAGTGCTTCGACGGATACCGGGGAGCTGTTTTTT